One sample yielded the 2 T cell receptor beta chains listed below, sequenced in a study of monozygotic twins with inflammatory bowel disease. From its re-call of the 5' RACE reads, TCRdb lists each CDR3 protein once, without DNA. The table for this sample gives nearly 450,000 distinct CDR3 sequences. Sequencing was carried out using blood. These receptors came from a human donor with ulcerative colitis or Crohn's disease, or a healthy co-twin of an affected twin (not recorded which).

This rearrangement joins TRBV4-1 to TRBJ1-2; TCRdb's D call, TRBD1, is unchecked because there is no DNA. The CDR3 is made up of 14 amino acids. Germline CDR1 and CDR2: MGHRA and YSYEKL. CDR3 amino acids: CASSQDWTAYGYTF.

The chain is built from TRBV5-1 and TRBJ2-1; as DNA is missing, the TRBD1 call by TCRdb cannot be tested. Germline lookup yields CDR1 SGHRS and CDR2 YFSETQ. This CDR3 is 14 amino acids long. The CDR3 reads CASSPTGAYNEQFF.